This T cell receptor (beta chain) was captured in a study of CD8 T cells in ankylosing spondylitis. Overall study results and limits: Earlier reports found some motif variants in synovial fluid and blood in reactive arthritis.

As regards this clonotype: The antigen is unknown.

TCRdb processed the 5' RACE reads anew with MiXCR; each CDR3 protein has one entry. The table lists some 290,000 distinct CDR3 sequences, about 19% of them singletons. J gave up 1 base and V 2 bases, and 3 bases lay outside the gene matches. Germline CDR1 SGHRS, CDR2 YFSETQ. The CDR3 is 15 amino acids. The sequence was obtained from a male donor with ankylosing spondylitis or in good health (not recorded which). The sample was blood, either unsorted or a sorted T cell fraction (not recorded which). This chain links TRBV5-1 with TRBJ2-3, with 8 bases aligning to TRBD2. CDR3 sequence: CASSLNGGGTDTQYF. The DNA of the CDR3 is TGCGCCAGCAGCTTAAACGGGGGGGGCACAGATACGCAGTATTTT.